The 15 T cell receptor beta chains in this list originate from one sample, sequenced in a study of cytotoxic CD8 clonotypes in ibrutinib-treated CLL. TCRdb's copy holds only in-frame clones and misses some; the assay was immunoSEQ multiplex PCR. The table records 110,000 or so clones, approximately 58% of them present only once. The sequenced sample was PBMCs, obtained after 24 months of ibrutinib treatment. Receptors were obtained from a human donor with chronic lymphocytic leukemia.

The rearrangement joins TRBV13 to TRBJ2-7; TRBD1 aligns across 7 bases. Trimming cost V 8 bases and J 3 bases; bases outside gene matches: 10. The CDR3 covers 14 residues. Per germline, CDR1 PRHDT and CDR2 FYEKMQ (reference sequence). CDR3 sequence: CASVGGQSDYEQYF. CDR3 nucleotide sequence: TGTGCCAGCGTAGGGGGACAGAGCGACTACGAGCAGTACTTC.

V gene TRBV7-3 combines with J gene TRBJ2-1; TRBD2 might be the D (5 bases). Trimming removed 6 bases at V and 0 bases at J, with 12 bases between. CDR1 SGHTA and CDR2 FQGTGA come from the germline V gene. This CDR3 contains 15 residues. CDR3 protein: CASSRTPSSYNEQFF. CDR3 DNA: TGTGCCAGCAGTCGGACTCCGAGCTCCTACAATGAGCAGTTCTTC.

The rearrangement joins TRBV11-2 to TRBJ1-3; possible D gene TRBD1, 5 bases. CDR3 length: 14 amino acids. Germline-derived CDR1 and CDR2 are SGHAT and FQNNGV. The V and J ends lost 5 bases and 4 bases respectively, with 12 bases between them. CDR3 loop: CASSPQGVGNTIYF. In nucleotides, the CDR3 is TGTGCCAGCAGCCCGCAGGGTGTCGGAAACACCATATATTTT.

The chain recombines TRBV19 with TRBJ2-7; D is ambiguous. Germline assignment: CDR1 LNHDA and CDR2 SQIVND (reference sequence). The CDR3 extends over 13 amino acids. V dropped 4 bases and J dropped 2 bases, with 9 bases sitting between them. Written as DNA, the CDR3 is TGTGCCAGTAGTAAGGCAGACGCCTACGAGCAGTACTTC. Translated: CASSKADAYEQYF.

The genes are TRBV7-2 and TRBJ1-2; D perhaps matches TRBD1 (5 bases). The germline V and J ends were trimmed by 2 bases and 4 bases, with 11 bases remaining between them. CDR3 size: 14 residues. Germline loops: CDR1 SGHTA, CDR2 FQGNSA. CDR3 in DNA: TGTGCCAGCAGCTTACGGGTCCAGGGCTATGGCTACACCTTC. This encodes CASSLRVQGYGYTF.

The sample holds a few counts of this clone. V gene TRBV5-6 combines with J gene TRBJ1-2, with 8 bases aligning to TRBD1. Losses at the gene ends were 7 bases for V and 6 bases for J; bases not matched to a gene: 11. The CDR3 consists of 14 residues. CDR1 is SGHDT and CDR2 is YYEEEE in the germline V gene. The CDR3 coding sequence is TGTGCCAGCGCTGACAGGGGTGGAATTGATGGCTACACCTTC. Translated: CASADRGGIDGYTF.

This clone turned up a few times. The chain recombines TRBV13 with TRBJ2-4; D perhaps matches TRBD1 (6 bases). The germline V and J ends were trimmed by 8 bases and 1 base, with 9 bases remaining between them. Germline CDR1 is PRHDT and CDR2 is FYEKMQ (reference sequence). The CDR3 loop spans 13 amino acids. CDR3: CASADRAKNIQYF. In DNA form, the CDR3 reads TGTGCCAGCGCAGACAGGGCCAAAAACATTCAGTACTTC.

The chain carries TRBV7-8 and TRBJ1-1, with a possible D match to TRBD1 (6 bases). V lost 5 bases, J lost 4 bases, and 14 bases lay in between. Germline V CDR1 and CDR2: SGHVS, FQNEAQ. The CDR3 contains 14 residues. This CDR3 reads CASSPTGLSTEAFF. As DNA, the CDR3 is TGTGCCAGCAGCCCAACAGGGTTGAGCACTGAAGCTTTCTTT.

The gene calls are TRBV15 and TRBJ2-1; D gene ambiguous. The CDR3 sequence is 14 residues long. V lost 0 bases and J lost 6, with 9 bases in between. Germline CDR1 reads LNHNV; CDR2 reads YYDKDF (reference sequence). CDR3 sequence: CATSRDQAANEQFF. The DNA for the CDR3 is TGTGCCACCAGCAGAGATCAGGCCGCCAATGAGCAGTTCTTC.

This sequence joins TRBV6-6 and TRBJ1-6; TRBD1 matches 8 bases. The CDR3 is made up of 14 amino acids. Losses at the gene ends were 5 bases for V and 10 bases for J; bases not matched to a gene: 7. In germline, CDR1 is MNHNY, CDR2 SVGAGI (reference sequence). The DNA of the CDR3 is TGTGCCAGCAGTAAAACAGGGGGAAACTCACCCCTCCACTTT. Its translation is CASSKTGGNSPLHF.

The genes are TRBV29-1 and TRBJ2-7; D may be TRBD1 (6 bases). The CDR3 runs 14 residues. V lost 3 bases, J lost 2 bases, and 14 bases lay in between. The germline CDR1 and CDR2 sequences are SQVTM and ANQGSEA. The CDR3 nucleotides are TGCAGCGTTGATGACAGGCCGAGGACCTACGAGCAGTACTTC. Residues: CSVDDRPRTYEQYF.

This clone appeared many times. The V and J genes are TRBV11-3 and TRBJ2-7, with a possible D match to TRBD2 (7 bases). With 2 bases removed from V and 2 bases from J, the gap between germline ends came to 16 bases. CDR3 length: 16 amino acids. CDR1 SGHNT and CDR2 YENEEA come from the germline V gene. The CDR3 nucleotides are TGTGCCAGCAGCTTACGTAGGGGGGGACTACCCTACGAGCAGTACTTC. It codes for CASSLRRGGLPYEQYF.

This rearrangement joins TRBV29-1 to TRBJ1-1; the D is unclear. The CDR3 totals 14 residues. Germline CDR1 and CDR2: SQVTM and ANQGSEA. V was clipped by 1 base and J by 5 bases, with 14 bases between them. The CDR3 region is CSVEVWGEGTEAFF. As DNA, the CDR3 is TGCAGCGTTGAAGTATGGGGAGAAGGGACTGAAGCTTTCTTT.

The V gene is TRBV5-1, the J gene TRBJ1-6; 7 bases are a match to TRBD1. Germline V gene data show CDR1 as SGHRS and CDR2 as YFSETQ. With 4 bases clipped from V and 5 bases from J, the junction kept 3 bases outside the gene matches. The CDR3 runs 14 residues. CDR3 sequence: CASSLTGNNSPLHF. In DNA form, the CDR3 reads TGCGCCAGCAGCCTGACAGGGAATAATTCACCCCTCCACTTT.

J is TRBJ2-1 and V is TRBV20-1; no clear D gene. This CDR3 has 11 amino acids. CDR1 is DFQATT and CDR2 is SNEGSKA in the germline V gene (reference sequence). With 4 bases removed from V and 7 bases from J, the gap between germline ends came to 8 bases. CDR3 loop: CSATYGNEQFF. Written as DNA, the CDR3 is TGCAGTGCTACCTATGGTAATGAGCAGTTCTTC.